The clone carrying this T cell receptor beta chain was seen a handful of times. Its antigen is unidentified. The record originates from a study of blood T cells in healthy people across ages. Overall study: About one barcoded beta molecule per two T cells came from capture by template switching. Study-wide findings and caveats: More naive CD4+ cells and higher diversity were found in long-lived than in aged donors.

It was with a sample-barcoded 5' primer and a J-beta primer mix that a second PCR of about 7 to 12 cycles was run. Carrying 12 random nucleotides, a template-switch adaptor labeled each individual cDNA molecule. TCRdb reprocessed the 5' RACE reads with MiXCR, giving one entry per CDR3 protein. The sample has over 950,000 distinct CDR3 sequences, more than 30% seen once. Germline V gene sequence: CDR1 MNHEY, CDR2 SVGAGI. This CDR3 has 15 residues. V shed 0 bases and J 4 bases; nucleotides not matched to a gene: 5. The V and J genes are TRBV6-5 and TRBJ1-2, with TRBD1 matching over 7 bases. Sequencing was done on a sample of blood. This clonotype originated in a man younger than 30 in good health. The CDR3: CASSYSGQGVYGYTF. CDR3 sequence (DNA): TGTGCCAGCAGTTACTCTGGGCAGGGGGTCTATGGCTACACCTTC.